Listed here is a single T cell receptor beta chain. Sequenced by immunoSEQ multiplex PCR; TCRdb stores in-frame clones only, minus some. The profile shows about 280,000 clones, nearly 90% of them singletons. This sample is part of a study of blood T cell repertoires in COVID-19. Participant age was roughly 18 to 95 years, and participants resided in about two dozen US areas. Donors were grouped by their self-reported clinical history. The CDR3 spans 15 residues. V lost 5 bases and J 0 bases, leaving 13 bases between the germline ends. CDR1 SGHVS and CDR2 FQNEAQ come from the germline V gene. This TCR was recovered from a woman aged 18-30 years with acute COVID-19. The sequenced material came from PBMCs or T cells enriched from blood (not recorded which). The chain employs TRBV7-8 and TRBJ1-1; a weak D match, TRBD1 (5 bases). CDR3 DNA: TGTGCCAGCAGCCCCCAGACAGAAATGAACACTGAAGCTTTCTTT. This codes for CASSPQTEMNTEAFF.